This TCR beta chain emerged from a study of PD-L1 blockade in urothelial cancer. Study information: From 2014, patients received atezolizumab, given as 1,200 mg intravenously every 3 weeks. Samples came from 3 weeks, at the second dose, and 6 weeks into treatment.

Synthetic TCR analog templates were spiked into all PCRs individually. Measured with immunoSEQ multiplex PCR; TCRdb has only the in-frame clones, and not every one. The data hold more than 30,000 clones, with 80% to 90% observed a single time. Sample time point: peripheral blood 6 weeks after treatment start. Locally advanced or metastatic urothelial carcinoma affected the patients. This CDR3 spans 22 amino acids. CDR1 and CDR2 (germline): SQVTM, ANQGSEA. With regard to this clone: The junction departs from the called germline gene at one end, perhaps through a read error.

The J gene is TRBJ1-1, the V gene TRBV29-1; no firm D call. The origin of this receptor is a man of 80 years or more with urothelial cancer. The source was PBMCs, collected around atezolizumab (anti-PD-L1) treatment. The CDR3 coding sequence is TGCAGCATTGAAGAACGGAGAACTAAGGTGACGACGACGTCGGCTATGAACACTGAAGCTTTCTTT. Amino acid sequence: CSIEERRTKVTTTSAMNTEAFF.